This T cell receptor (beta chain) appears in the sequencing data of a study of Graves' ophthalmopathy and Graves' hyperthyroidism. This clonotype was seen at least ten times. Amplified material comprised TCR beta CDR3 regions derived from RNA transcripts. First-round RT-PCR relied on HTBI primers, and a second-round multiplex PCR came next. Each CDR3 protein is one row after TCRdb ran MiXCR on the multiplex PCR reads. The repertoire consists of 350,000 to 400,000 distinct CDR3 sequences, with around 20% occurring once and the leading ten covering about 1.6%. V shed 0 bases and J shed 6 bases, with 17 bases lying between them. The CDR3 has 16 residues.

The clonotype originates from a woman aged 18 to 35 with Graves' ophthalmopathy. V usage is TRBV12-3 or TRBV12-4 and J usage is TRBJ1-2; D is ambiguous. The source material was peripheral blood. The DNA of the CDR3 is TGTGCCAGCAGTTTAGCGAGACCGAGTTTGGAGAATGGCTACACCTTC. Residues: CASSLARPSLENGYTF.